This TCR beta chain was captured in a study of blood T cell repertoires in COVID-19. Overall study context: Both acute and convalescent COVID-19 samples were obtained from the United States, Italy and Spain. Sources were T cells, B-cell-depleted T cells, or PBMCs; the material itself was cDNA or gDNA.

Libraries were prepared by immunoSEQ multiplex PCR; TCRdb keeps only in-frame clonotypes and omits some of them. The sample gives roughly 76,000 clones, around 90% of which show up once; 4.5% to 6% is in the top ten. V trimming: 3 bases; J trimming: 4 bases; junction bases outside the gene matches: 8. The CDR3 runs 15 residues. Germline-derived CDR1 and CDR2 are LNHDA and SQIVND (reference sequence). This clone was found once. The sequence derives from a woman aged 55-69 years with active COVID-19. The sample comprised peripheral blood. This chain joins TRBV19 and TRBJ2-7; 8 bases align to TRBD2. CDR3 region: CASSMKGTRGYEQYF. The CDR3 coding sequence is TGTGCCAGTAGTATGAAGGGGACTAGAGGGTACGAGCAGTACTTC.